This T cell receptor beta chain was retrieved from a study of blood T cells in healthy people across ages. PBMCs were isolated at a quantity of at least 6 million per sample. There are many counts of this clonotype. Germline-derived CDR1 and CDR2 are SGHTA and FQGNSA. This CDR3 is built from 13 residues. V lost 4 bases and J lost 9; bases outside the gene matches: 3. For the second PCR, which ran for 7 to 11 cycles, a sample-barcoded 5' primer and a J-beta primer mix were used. TCRdb used MiXCR to reprocess the 5' RACE reads, holding one entry per CDR3 protein. The table records more than 1 million distinct CDR3 sequences, 35% to 50% of them present only once.

The genes are TRBV7-2 and TRBJ2-1; 10 nucleotides align to TRBD2. The sequenced sample consisted of blood. The source of this sequence is a woman aged 55-70 years in good health. The chain's CDR3 is CASSSSGRGEQFF. The DNA of the CDR3 is TGTGCCAGCAGCTCCAGCGGGAGGGGTGAGCAGTTCTTC.